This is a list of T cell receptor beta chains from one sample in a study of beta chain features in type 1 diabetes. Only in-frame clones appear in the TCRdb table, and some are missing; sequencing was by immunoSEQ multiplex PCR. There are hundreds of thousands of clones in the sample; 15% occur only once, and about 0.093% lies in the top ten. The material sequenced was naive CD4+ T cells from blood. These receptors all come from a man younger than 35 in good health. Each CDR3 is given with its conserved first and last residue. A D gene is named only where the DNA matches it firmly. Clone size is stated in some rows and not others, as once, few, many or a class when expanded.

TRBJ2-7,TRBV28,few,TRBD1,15,CASSAGGTGDPEQYF,TGTGCCAGCAGCGCCGGGGGGACAGGGGACCCCGAGCAGTACTTC
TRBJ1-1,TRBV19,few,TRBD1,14,CASSRTGWSTEAFF,TGTGCCAGTAGTCGGACAGGGTGGAGTACTGAAGCTTTCTTT
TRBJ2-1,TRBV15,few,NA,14,CATSRDQVTNEQFF,TGTGCCACCAGCAGAGATCAGGTGACCAATGAGCAGTTCTTC
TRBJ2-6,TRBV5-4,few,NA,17,CASSLVGQSSGANVLTF,TGTGCCAGCAGCTTGGTAGGACAGAGCTCTGGGGCCAACGTCCTGACTTTC
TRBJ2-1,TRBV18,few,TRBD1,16,CASSPSGQGAGNEQFF,TGTGCCAGCTCACCATCGGGACAGGGGGCGGGGAATGAGCAGTTCTTC
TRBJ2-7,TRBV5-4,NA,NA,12,CASSLDNYEQYF,TGTGCCAGCAGCTTGGACAACTACGAGCAGTACTTC
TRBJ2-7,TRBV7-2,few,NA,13,CASSLVESYEQYF,TGTGCCAGCAGCTTAGTAGAGTCCTACGAGCAGTACTTC
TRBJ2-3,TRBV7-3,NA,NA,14,CASSLGPITDTQYF,TGTGCCAGCAGCTTAGGACCGATCACAGATACGCAGTATTTT
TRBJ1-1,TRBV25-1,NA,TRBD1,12,CASSDRVAEAFF,TGTGCCAGCAGCGACAGGGTGGCTGAAGCTTTCTTT
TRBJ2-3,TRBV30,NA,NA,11,CAWSVGDTQYF,TGTGCCTGGAGTGTGGGAGATACGCAGTATTTT
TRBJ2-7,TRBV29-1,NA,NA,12,CSVVSLTYEQYF,TGCAGCGTTGTATCCCTTACCTACGAGCAGTACTTC
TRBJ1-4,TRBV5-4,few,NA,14,CASSLYREDEKLFF,TGTGCCAGCAGCTTATACAGGGAAGATGAAAAACTGTTTTTT
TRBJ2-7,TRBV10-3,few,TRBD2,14,CAISASGRRREQYF,TGTGCCATCAGTGCCAGCGGGAGGAGGAGGGAGCAGTACTTC
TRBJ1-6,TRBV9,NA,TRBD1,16,CASSLDLETGVAPLHF,TGTGCCAGCAGCCTAGATCTCGAGACAGGGGTGGCACCCCTCCACTTT
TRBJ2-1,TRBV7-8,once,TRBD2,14,CASSKGTSGNEQFF,TGTGCCAGCAGCAAAGGGACTAGCGGGAATGAGCAGTTCTTC
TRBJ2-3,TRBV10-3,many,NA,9,CAMGDTQYF,TGTGCCATGGGGGATACGCAGTATTTT
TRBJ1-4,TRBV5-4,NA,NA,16,CASSLIGGGVDEKLFF,TGTGCCAGCAGCTTGATCGGGGGAGGGGTGGATGAAAAACTGTTTTTT
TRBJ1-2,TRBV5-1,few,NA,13,CASSLGQTQGPTF,TGCGCCAGCAGCTTGGGACAGACCCAAGGGCCCACCTTC
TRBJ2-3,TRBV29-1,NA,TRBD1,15,CSADTGVGNTDTQYF,TGCAGCGCCGATACAGGGGTTGGGAACACAGATACGCAGTATTTT
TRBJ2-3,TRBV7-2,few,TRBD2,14,CASSPGTSYVTQYF,TGTGCCAGCAGCCCGGGGACTAGCTATGTTACGCAGTATTTT
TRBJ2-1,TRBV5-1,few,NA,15,CASSGVAGRYNEQFF,TGCGCCAGCAGTGGGGTTGCGGGGAGGTACAATGAGCAGTTCTTC
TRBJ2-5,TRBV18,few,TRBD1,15,CASSPSQGARETQYF,TGTGCCAGCTCGCCCTCTCAGGGGGCGCGGGAGACCCAGTACTTC
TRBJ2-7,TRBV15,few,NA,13,CATSNDRTYEQYF,TGTGCCACCAGCAACGACAGAACCTACGAGCAGTACTTC
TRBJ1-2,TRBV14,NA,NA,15,CASSQESHRGQVYTF,TGTGCCAGCAGCCAAGAATCACATCGGGGGCAGGTCTACACCTTC
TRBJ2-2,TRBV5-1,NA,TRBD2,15,CASTISGSDTGELFF,TGCGCCAGCACCATTAGCGGGAGCGACACCGGGGAGCTGTTTTTT
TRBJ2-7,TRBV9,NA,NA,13,CASSGVAGTEQYF,TGTGCCAGCAGCGGAGTCGCTGGGACCGAGCAGTACTTC
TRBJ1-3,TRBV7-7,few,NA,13,CASSLGQGNTIYF,TGTGCTAGCAGCTTAGGGCAGGGAAACACCATATATTTT